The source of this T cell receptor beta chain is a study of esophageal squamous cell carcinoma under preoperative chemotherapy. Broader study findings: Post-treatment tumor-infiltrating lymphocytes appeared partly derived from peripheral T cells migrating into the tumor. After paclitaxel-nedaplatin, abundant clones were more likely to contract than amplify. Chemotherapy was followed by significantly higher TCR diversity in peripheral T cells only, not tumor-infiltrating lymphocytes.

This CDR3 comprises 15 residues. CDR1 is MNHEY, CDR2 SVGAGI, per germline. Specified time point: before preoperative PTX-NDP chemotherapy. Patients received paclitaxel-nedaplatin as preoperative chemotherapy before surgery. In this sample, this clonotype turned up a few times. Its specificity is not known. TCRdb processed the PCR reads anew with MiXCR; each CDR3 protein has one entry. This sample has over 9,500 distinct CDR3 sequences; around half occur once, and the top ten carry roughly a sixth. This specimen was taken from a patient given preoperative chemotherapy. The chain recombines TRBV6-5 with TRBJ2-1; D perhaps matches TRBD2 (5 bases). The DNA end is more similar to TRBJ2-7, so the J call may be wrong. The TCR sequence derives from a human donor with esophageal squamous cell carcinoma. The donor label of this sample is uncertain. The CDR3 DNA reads TGTGCCAGCAGTTACTCGATCAGAGGGCTTGGTGAGCAGTACTTC. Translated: CASSYSIRGLGEQYF.